One sample yielded the 27 T cell receptor beta chains listed below, sequenced in a study of response to subunit inactivated influenza vaccine. TCRdb analysed the RT-PCR reads with MiXCR anew, one entry per CDR3 protein. The profile covers about 540,000 distinct CDR3 sequences, with under 25% appearing a single time and 2.5% to 3.5% taken by the ten largest. This same sample was also taken into another study, of T cells expressing NK-cell markers. That paper notes: UMIs accompanied the 5'RACE template switching by which TCR beta cDNA was made.

Sequencing used CD4+ T cells sorted from PBMCs, obtained roughly 12 days after vaccination. The origin of the receptors is a man aged 50-59 years who received an inactivated influenza vaccine.

The chain carries TRBV2 and TRBJ1-1, with D maybe TRBD1 (5 bases). V was pared by 5 bases and J by 0 bases, with 7 bases between. The germline V gene encodes CDR1 SNHLY and CDR2 FYNNEI. This CDR3 spans 13 amino acids. For the CDR3, the DNA is TGTGCCAGCAGTAACAGGATGAACACTGAAGCTTTCTTT. It codes for CASSNRMNTEAFF.

This rearrangement joins TRBV6-2 or TRBV6-3 to TRBJ1-2; D is ambiguous. CDR1 is MNHEY, CDR2 SVGEGT, per germline. This CDR3 has 13 amino acids. The V end lost 4 bases, the J end lost 3 bases, and 9 bases lay between the germline ends. In DNA, the CDR3 is TGTGCCAGCAGTTCTTCTCAGGACTATGGCTACACCTTC. This translates into CASSSSQDYGYTF.

The chain employs TRBV2 and TRBJ2-7; no clear D gene. V gave up 8 bases and J gave up 4 bases, with 9 bases separating them. CDR1 and CDR2 (germline): SNHLY, FYNNEI. The CDR3 runs 11 residues. The DNA of the CDR3 is TGTGCCAGCGCTCGCGAGTACGAGCAGTACTTC. Protein: CASAREYEQYF.

This clonotype showed up just a few times. CDR3 region: CASSHREPRGEQFF. DNA of the CDR3: TGCGCCAGCAGCCATCGGGAGCCGCGTGGTGAGCAGTTCTTC. This chain links TRBV4-3 with TRBJ2-1; perhaps TRBD2 as D (6 bases). Per the germline V gene, CDR1 is LGHNA and CDR2 is YSLEER. The CDR3 is made up of 14 amino acids. V was trimmed by 3 bases and J by 9 bases, leaving 15 bases between them.

This sequence joins TRBV5-1 and TRBJ2-7; D is unclear. The V gene lost 0 bases and the J gene lost 4 bases, with 5 bases spanning the gap. CDR3 size: 12 residues. Germline CDR1 is SGHRS and CDR2 is YFSETQ. CDR3 sequence (DNA): TGCGCCAGCAGCTTGGTTCAGTACGAGCAGTACTTC. It encodes CASSLVQYEQYF.

The chain is built from TRBV5-1 and TRBJ1-2, with D hard to call. CDR3 length equals 15 residues. V lost 5 bases and J lost 4, with 18 bases in between. Germline CDR1 is SGHRS and CDR2 is YFSETQ. CDR3 region: CASSSAPSLTYGYTF. CDR3 DNA sequence: TGCGCCAGCAGTTCCGCCCCCTCCCTGACCTATGGCTACACCTTC. Variable domain in full (rest from reference TRBV5-1 and TRBJ1-2): KAGVTQTPRYLIKTRGQQVTLSCSPISGHRSVSWYQQTPGQGLQFLFEYFSETQRNKGNFPGRFSGRQFSNSRSEMNVSTLELGDSALYLCASSSAPSLTYGYTFGSGTRLTVV.

This clonotype was counted between two and nine times. V and J are TRBV5-1 and TRBJ2-2; 7 bases are a match to TRBD2. The CDR3 has 17 amino acids. The junction had 5 bases not matched to a gene; V was cut back by 0 bases and J by 0 bases. Germline values: CDR1 SGHRS, CDR2 YFSETQ. CDR3 sequence (DNA): TGCGCCAGCAGCTTGGCCCCGGGGAGGGCGAACACCGGGGAGCTGTTTTTT. Its protein product is CASSLAPGRANTGELFF.

The sample holds a few counts of this clonotype. The chain is built from TRBV12-3 or TRBV12-4 and TRBJ2-2; 13 bases match TRBD2. This CDR3 is built from 18 residues. Losses at the gene ends were 5 bases for V and 3 bases for J; bases not matched to a gene: 9. CDR3 protein: CASSNTGLAGRHTGELFF. CDR3 nucleotides: TGTGCCAGCAGTAACACGGGACTAGCGGGGCGCCACACCGGGGAGCTGTTTTTT.

The V and J genes are TRBV29-1 and TRBJ2-7; 8 bases map to TRBD1. CDR1 is SQVTM and CDR2 is ANQGSEA in the germline V gene. This CDR3 spans 13 amino acids. The J segment lost 0 bases and the V segment lost 6 bases, leaving 4 bases of the junction unmatched. CDR3 protein: CSVRQGSSYEQYF. The CDR3 DNA follows: TGCAGCGTAAGACAGGGGAGCTCCTACGAGCAGTACTTC.

This clonotype was picked up a small number of times. The V call is TRBV7-2, the J call TRBJ2-5; the D is unclear. Germline V gene sequence: CDR1 SGHTA, CDR2 FQGNSA. The CDR3 loop spans 13 amino acids. V lost 5 bases and J 5 bases, leaving 12 bases between the germline ends. CDR3 nucleotide sequence: TGTGCCAGCAGCCTTACCCGACGGGAGACCCAGTACTTC. It translates to CASSLTRRETQYF. The full variable domain, rest sourced from reference TRBV7-2 and TRBJ2-5, is GAGVSQSPSNKVTEKGKDVELRCDPISGHTALYWYRQSLGQGLEFLIYFQGNSAPDKSGLPSDRFSAERTGGSVSTLTIQRTQQEDSAVYLCASSLTRRETQYFGPGTRLLVL.

The genes are TRBV18 and TRBJ1-2, with D possibly matching TRBD1 (5 bases). This CDR3 has 17 residues. CDR1 is KGHSH and CDR2 is LQKENI in the germline V gene. V was cut by 2 bases and J by 0 bases, with 16 bases left in between. The CDR3 loop is CASSPVEGLIANYGYTF. CDR3 bases: TGTGCCAGCTCACCAGTAGAGGGGTTAATCGCTAACTATGGCTACACCTTC. Full variable domain (outside the CDR3, taken from reference TRBV18 and TRBJ1-2): NAGVMQNPRHLVRRRGQEARLRCSPMKGHSHVYWYRQLPEEGLKFMVYLQKENIIDESGMPKERFSAEFPKEGPSILRIQQVVRGDSAAYFCASSPVEGLIANYGYTFGSGTRLTVV.

This clonotype has a count of ten or more. The CDR3 DNA reads TGTGCCAGCAGTTTAAGCTCAGGGACCGGGGAGCTGTTTTTT. Amino acid sequence: CASSLSSGTGELFF. The chain joins TRBV12-3 or TRBV12-4 to TRBJ2-2; D is perhaps TRBD1 (5 bases). Trimming left V 2 bases short and J 5 bases short, with 9 bases between. The CDR3 is 14 residues long.

J is TRBJ2-4 and V is TRBV20-1; TRBD2 matches 15 bases. This CDR3 is built from 18 residues. Unmatched junction bases numbered 7, after V lost 4 bases and J lost 0 bases. From germline, CDR1 is DFQATT and CDR2 SNEGSKA (reference sequence). The CDR3: CSATSGTSGGTAKNIQYF. The CDR3 bases are TGCAGTGCTACCTCCGGGACTAGCGGGGGGACAGCCAAAAACATTCAGTACTTC.

V and J are TRBV21-1 and TRBJ2-1; the table names TRBD2, a call not compared with the DNA. TRBV21-1 is deemed a pseudogene. This CDR3 comprises 17 residues. The CDR3 DNA reads as TGTGCCAGCAGCAAAGGTCCCAGCGGGTACTCCTACAATGAGCAGTTCTTC. Its translation: CASSKGPSGYSYNEQFF.

This clonotype came up a few times. The rearrangement links TRBV5-6 to TRBJ2-7; D uncertain. The germline V gene encodes CDR1 SGHDT and CDR2 YYEEEE. Trimming took off 5 bases at V and 5 bases at J, with 11 bases between the two ends. The CDR3 is made up of 12 amino acids. CDR3 sequence: CASRGIADEQYF. Written as DNA, the CDR3 is TGTGCCAGCAGAGGGATAGCCGACGAGCAGTACTTC.

This clonotype was counted only a few times. CDR3 region: CASRTPRCIKGAYEQYF. The CDR3 DNA sequence: TGTGCAAGTCGCACCCCGAGATGCATTAAGGGAGCCTACGAGCAGTACTTC. The rearrangement joins TRBV12-2 to TRBJ2-7; whether TRBD2, the table's D call, matches the DNA was not checked. TRBV12-2 is an annotated pseudogene. This CDR3 is built from 17 residues.

This clonotype was counted between two and nine times. V is TRBV5-1 and J is TRBJ2-2; 7 bases map to TRBD1. There are 16 residues in the CDR3. With V trimmed by 1 base and J by 5 bases, 8 bases remained unmatched. Germline V gene lookup returns CDR1 SGHRS and CDR2 YFSETQ. The CDR3 loop reads CASSLRGGQSTGELFF. The CDR3 nucleotides are TGCGCCAGCAGCTTGAGAGGGGGACAGTCTACCGGGGAGCTGTTTTTT. The full variable domain, in which reference TRBV5-1 and TRBJ2-2 provide the parts outside the CDR3, is KAGVTQTPRYLIKTRGQQVTLSCSPISGHRSVSWYQQTPGQGLQFLFEYFSETQRNKGNFPGRFSGRQFSNSRSEMNVSTLELGDSALYLCASSLRGGQSTGELFFGEGSRLTVL.

The rearrangement links TRBV20-1 to TRBJ2-1; 12 positions match TRBD2. CDR1 is DFQATT and CDR2 is SNEGSKA in the germline V gene (reference sequence). Trimming at V came to 0 bases and at J to 2 bases, leaving 11 bases not matched to a gene. The CDR3 sequence is 19 residues long. CDR3 in amino acids: CSARDSGFPSGGAYNEQFF. The CDR3, as DNA: TGCAGTGCTAGAGATTCGGGGTTCCCTAGCGGGGGGGCCTACAATGAGCAGTTCTTC.

This clonotype has more than one count but fewer than ten. The V gene is TRBV5-1, the J gene TRBJ2-1; 8 nucleotides align to TRBD1. The CDR3 length is 13 residues. J gave up 10 bases and V 4 bases, and 7 bases lay outside the gene matches. Germline V lookup: CDR1 SGHRS, CDR2 YFSETQ. CDR3 nucleotide sequence: TGCGCCAGCAGCCCGGGACAGGTTACAGAGCAGTTCTTC. This encodes CASSPGQVTEQFF.

This clonotype was counted only a few times. The genes are TRBV3-1 and TRBJ2-1; D unclear. Trimming cost V 1 base and J 11 bases, with 9 bases left between them. CDR3 size: 12 residues. The germline gives CDR1 LGHDT, CDR2 YNNKEL (reference sequence). CDR3 nucleotide sequence: TGTGCCAGCAGCCAAGCTACCACGCAGCAGTTCTTC. Its protein product is CASSQATTQQFF.

The gene calls are TRBV6-2 or TRBV6-3 and TRBJ1-5, with TRBD1 identical over 8 bases. The CDR3 is 19 amino acids. Trimming removed 6 bases from V and 0 bases from J; junction bases left unmatched: 16. The germline V gene encodes CDR1 MNHEY and CDR2 SVGEGT. The CDR3 is CASSYVRDRRNLSNQPQHF. The CDR3 DNA reads TGTGCCAGCAGCTATGTCCGGGACAGGCGTAATCTTAGCAATCAGCCCCAGCATTTT.

The chain's CDR3 is CASSQAASGSRWTYEQYF. CDR3 DNA: TGTGCCAGCAGCCAAGCCGCTAGCGGGAGTCGTTGGACCTACGAGCAGTACTTC. This chain uses TRBV3-1 with TRBJ2-7, with 10 bases identical to TRBD2. This CDR3 is 18 amino acids long. Per the germline V gene, CDR1 is LGHDT and CDR2 is YNNKEL (reference sequence). V lost 1 base, J lost 2 bases, and 11 bases stayed unmatched.

The rearrangement joins TRBV7-3 to TRBJ2-3; tentative D call: TRBD1 (8 bases). The CDR3 is 14 residues long. Trimming pared 5 bases from V and 4 bases from J, leaving 13 bases between. CDR1 and CDR2 from the germline V gene are SGHTA and FQGTGA. The CDR3 sequence: CASSTGGAPDTQYF. In DNA, the CDR3 is TGTGCCAGCAGCACAGGGGGGGCCCCAGATACGCAGTATTTT.

This clonotype was recorded many times. This rearrangement joins TRBV25-1 to TRBJ2-3, with 9 bases lining up with TRBD1. J was trimmed by 2 bases and V by 0 bases; bases with no gene match: 12. The germline V gene has CDR1 MGHDK and CDR2 SYGVNS. CDR3 length: 19 amino acids. CDR3 bases: TGTGCCAGCAGTGAATACCCGACAGGGGGATTAGCTCTCACAGATACGCAGTATTTT. Its translation: CASSEYPTGGLALTDTQYF.

Ten or more counts support this clonotype. The J gene is TRBJ2-1, the V gene TRBV18; 8 bases line up with TRBD1. J lost 8 bases, V lost 3 bases, and 0 bases had no gene match. CDR3 length: 12 amino acids. Germline CDR1 and CDR2: KGHSH and LQKENI. CDR3 amino acids: CASSPTGDEQFF. Here the CDR3 DNA reads TGTGCCAGCTCACCGACAGGGGATGAGCAGTTCTTC.

The chain recombines TRBV15 with TRBJ1-2, with TRBD1 matching 8 bases. The CDR3 consists of 15 residues. CDR1 LNHNV and CDR2 YYDKDF come from the germline V gene (reference sequence). V shed 7 bases and J 0 bases; nucleotides not matched to a gene: 7. The CDR3 DNA reads as TGTGCCACCACCGGGAGACAGGGGTCTAACTATGGCTACACCTTC. Its translation is CATTGRQGSNYGYTF.

The V gene is TRBV6-2 or TRBV6-3, the J gene TRBJ2-5; no firm D call. This CDR3 is 11 amino acids long. In germline, CDR1 is MNHEY, CDR2 SVGEGT. V shed 8 bases and J shed 7 bases, with 11 bases lying between them. The CDR3 DNA sequence: TGTGCCAGCGGGTTCACTGCGACCCAGTACTTC. It encodes CASGFTATQYF.